This T cell receptor beta chain was retrieved from a study of chemoradiotherapy in HPV16-positive cancers (dated 2022 in TCRdb). For context, the study as a whole: Using functional T-cell assays on cells from a couple of HPV16-positive patients, the researchers defined candidate HPV-specific T-cell clones and common TCR motifs. The study asked whether T-cell immunity against the HPV oncoproteins E6 and E7 changes during chemoradiotherapy and whether it affects survival. The candidate HPV-specific TCRs and motifs were subsequently tracked in TCR repertoires obtained from some 80 patients with HPV-related cancers. General findings and caveats noted by the study authors: The functional definition of HPV-specific T cells came from only a couple of HPV16-positive patients, and the survival association was reported for HPV16-positive patients. Expansion of candidate HPV-specific clones and E7-related TCR motifs was observed in the tumor microenvironment during treatment, whereas no such expansion was observed for non-HPV-specific T cells. Among HPV16-positive patients, expansion of HPV-responsive T cells during chemoradiotherapy was associated with better recurrence-free survival.

A word on this clone: Its antigen remains unidentified. Base qualities are not recorded, but no much larger clone differs from it by a single base.

To prepare the library, the immunoSEQ multiplex PCR assay was applied. TCRdb took this table from immuneACCESS and kept in-frame rearrangements with V and J called. Such tables lack part of the clones; where checked against another copy, unresolved V genes explain under half of the gap, and the rest is unexplained. The sample table holds 7,000 or so clones, of which about nine tenths were seen once. The ten largest make up approximately 2.4% of the sample. Repertoires were sampled multiple times during chemoradiotherapy, which allowed clonal expansion in the tumor microenvironment to be followed. At the junction V is shortened by 0 bases and J by 7 bases, with 12 bases in between. According to the germline V gene (reference sequence), CDR1 reads LNHNV and CDR2 reads YYDKDF. The CDR3 numbers 14 residues from cysteine through phenylalanine. The sequence is cut down to CDR3 DNA, 42 bases in frame from base 1.

The chain was built from TRBV15 and TRBJ1-2, with the D segment identity uncertain. The TCR originated in a human donor with HPV-associated anogenital cancer. Sequenced material: tumor tissue, taken from a patient who underwent chemoradiotherapy. The encoded CDR3 is CATSRDLLEAGYTF. The DNA sequence reads TGTGCCACCAGCAGAGATCTCCTCGAGGCTGGCTACACCTTC.